This T cell receptor beta chain was sequenced for a study of T cells after yellow fever vaccination. This clonotype was counted many times. No antigen is known for it. TCRdb called the 5' RACE reads again in MiXCR, with one record for every CDR3 protein. The data hold 150,000 to 200,000 distinct CDR3 sequences, with approximately 9.9% observed a single time. The study, taken as a whole, reports: Peaking on day 5 versus 15, the secondary response was faster but weaker.

The germline CDR1 and CDR2 sequences are MGHRA and YSYEKL. The CDR3 consists of 13 residues. Deletions cut 1 base from V and 9 bases from J, with 12 bases between. The rearrangement uses TRBV4-1 and TRBJ2-5, with D possibly TRBD2 on 7 matching bases. The receptor comes from a man aged 18 to 29 who received the YFV17D yellow fever vaccine. Here the sequenced sample was CD8+ T cells sorted from PBMCs, taken 45 days after the yellow fever booster vaccination. The CDR3 DNA is TGCGCCAGCAGCCAAGCGAAGGGGGGGGCCCAGTACTTC. Its translation: CASSQAKGGAQYF.